Below are 10 T cell receptor beta chains sequenced from a single sample in a study of tumor-infiltrating lymphocytes in primary liver carcinoma. Researchers drew blood RNA from unsorted whole blood and extracted germline DNA as well. The input was approximately 500 ng total RNA; TCR beta cDNA was made from it with a constant-region primer. Construction of TCR beta libraries relied on three successive nested multiplex PCR rounds employing slightly modified ARM-PCR. The two initial PCR rounds, around 11 cycles each, used TRBV1-TRBV30 forward and C-beta reverse primers. MiXCR was run by TCRdb on the multiplex PCR reads, yielding one entry per CDR3 protein. This table has 250,000 to 400,000 distinct CDR3 sequences, roughly two thirds appearing once. The sequenced sample consisted of peripheral blood. The receptors stem from a man aged 40-55 years with primary liver carcinoma and hepatitis B virus infection.

Comments on this clonotype: A much larger clone lies a single base off, so this may be a read error. This chain links TRBV29-1 with TRBJ2-1; no clear D gene. Trimming took 3 bases from V and 5 from J, leaving 8 bases between them. This CDR3 spans 12 amino acids. Looked up from germline, CDR1 is SQVTM and CDR2 is ANQGSEA. CDR3 sequence: CSVDSFDNEQFF. The CDR3 region has the DNA TGCAGCGTTGACTCTTTCGACAATGAGCAGTTCTTC.

Concerning this clonotype: A much larger clone lies one base from this, so it may be a read error. This chain uses TRBV13 with TRBJ2-1, with a tentative D call TRBD1 (6 bases). The CDR3 extends over 14 amino acids. Per the germline V gene, CDR1 is PRHDT and CDR2 is FYEKMQ (reference sequence). The CDR3 bases are TGTCCCAGCAGCTTAGATTCTGGGGGCGATGAGCAGTTCTTC. Translated: CPSSLDSGGDEQFF.

The chain uses TRBV25-1 and TRBJ2-3, with 10 bases that match TRBD2. Germline V CDR1 and CDR2: MGHDK, SYGVNS. The CDR3 is made up of 15 amino acids. Trimming removed 5 bases from V and 3 bases from J; junction bases left unmatched: 5. Written as DNA, the CDR3 is TGTGCCAGCAGTCGGCCTAGCGGGGGAACAGATACGCAGTATTTT. The encoded protein is CASSRPSGGTDTQYF.

As for this clonotype: At one end the junction does not follow the germline gene, possibly because of a read error. This chain uses TRBV11-2 with TRBJ2-7; tentatively, D is TRBD1 (5 bases). Germline V gene data show CDR1 as SGHAT and CDR2 as FQNNGV. CDR3 length equals 15 residues. In DNA form, the CDR3 reads TGTACCAGCAGCCCGACAACCGGACAAGACTACGAGCAGTACTTC. It translates to CTSSPTTGQDYEQYF.

A note on this clonotype: One end of the junction does not line up with germline, which may come from a read error. The chain recombines TRBV11-1 with TRBJ2-1; 7 positions match TRBD1. The CDR3 covers 13 residues. The germline gives CDR1 SGHAT, CDR2 FQDESV (reference sequence). The CDR3 region is CASSPGQYNERLF. Written as DNA, the CDR3 is TGTGCCAGCAGCCCGGGACAGTACAATGAGCGGCTCTTC.

About this clonotype itself: A read error may explain this, as a much larger clone is one base away. For the CDR3, the DNA is TGTGCCAGCAGTGGGGACCTTATCACTGAAGCTTTCTTT. Translating gives CASSGDLITEAFF. The chain is built from TRBV6-5 and TRBJ1-1; D may be TRBD1 (5 bases). Trimming removed 5 bases at V and 4 bases at J, with 11 bases between. Germline CDR1 reads MNHEY; CDR2 reads SVGAGI. This CDR3 spans 13 amino acids.

Note on this clonotype: A much larger clone is a single base away; this may be a read error. The J gene is TRBJ2-1, the V gene TRBV6-2 or TRBV6-3; D is perhaps TRBD1 (6 bases). V lost 6 bases to trimming and J lost 8 bases, with 11 bases between them. Germline V gene sequence: CDR1 MNHEY, CDR2 SVGEGT. The CDR3 sequence is 12 residues long. For the CDR3, the DNA is TGTGCCAGCAGATACAGGGTCCATGAGCAGTTCTTC. It yields the protein CASRYRVHEQFF.

The gene calls are TRBV5-1 and TRBJ2-7; a weak D match, TRBD1 (6 bases). Germline CDR1 and CDR2: SGHRS and YFSETQ. This CDR3 contains 17 residues. The V and J ends lost 0 bases and 0 bases respectively, with 16 bases between them. DNA for the CDR3: TGCGCCAGCAGCTTGGCCGCAAGACGGACAGTCTCCTACGAGCAGTACTTC. Translation gives CASSLAARRTVSYEQYF.

The chain recombines TRBV5-1 with TRBJ1-1, with TRBD1 matching over 12 bases. J gave up 1 base and V 10 bases, and 8 bases lay outside the gene matches. The CDR3 sequence is 15 residues long. The germline V gene has CDR1 SGHRS and CDR2 YFSETQ. DNA of the CDR3: TGCGCCTGCATTGGGACAGGGGGCAAGAACACTGAAGCTTTCTTT. This codes for CACIGTGGKNTEAFF.

The rearrangement joins TRBV4-3 to TRBJ2-2, with D possibly matching TRBD1 (5 bases). Between the trimmed V and J ends, which lost 7 bases and 4 bases, there was a span of 19 bases. Germline V CDR1 and CDR2: LGHNA, YSLEER. This CDR3 region has 16 residues. DNA for the CDR3: TGCGCCAGCACCCCAGGCCCCACCAGGGTCACCGGGGAGCTGTTTTTT. It specifies CASTPGPTRVTGELFF.